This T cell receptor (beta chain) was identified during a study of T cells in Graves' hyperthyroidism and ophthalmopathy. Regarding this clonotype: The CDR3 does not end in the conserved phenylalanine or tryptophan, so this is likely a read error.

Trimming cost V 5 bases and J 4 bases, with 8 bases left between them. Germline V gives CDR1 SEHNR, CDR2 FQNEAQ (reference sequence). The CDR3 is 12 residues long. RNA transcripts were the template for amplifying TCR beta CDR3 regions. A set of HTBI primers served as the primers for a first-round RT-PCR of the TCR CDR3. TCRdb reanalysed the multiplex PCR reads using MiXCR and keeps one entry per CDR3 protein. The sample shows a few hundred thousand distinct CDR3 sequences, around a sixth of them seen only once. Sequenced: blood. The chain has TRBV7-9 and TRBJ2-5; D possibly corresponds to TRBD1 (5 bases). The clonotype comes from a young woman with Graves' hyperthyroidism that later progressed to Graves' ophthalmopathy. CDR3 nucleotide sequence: TGTGCCAGCAGCCGTCAGGGAGAGACCCAGTACTCC. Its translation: CASSRQGETQYS.